Following are 21 T cell receptor beta chains from one sample sequenced in a study of blood T cell repertoires in COVID-19 (dated by TCRdb to 2020 to 2021). Library prep was done by the immunoSEQ multiplex PCR assay. This is the immuneACCESS table as TCRdb keeps it, with only in-frame sequences that have V and J called. A part of the clones is gone; compared with another copy, unresolved V genes explain less than half, and the rest is unexplained. The sample includes tens of thousands of clones, with around 90% observed a single time. The ten largest clones add up to approximately 20% of the sample. The sequenced material came from peripheral blood. Receptors were obtained from a woman over 75 with acute or convalescent COVID-19.

Of note for this clone: Additional DNA sequences in this sample encode the identical CDR3. The chain links TRBV27 to TRBJ1-2; D might be TRBD1 (5 bases). V was shortened by 3 bases and J by 2 bases, with 7 bases between the two germline ends. There are 13 residues in the CDR3. Germline CDR1 reads MNHEY; CDR2 reads SMNVEV (reference sequence). CDR3 protein: CASSFRGNYGYTF. The CDR3, as DNA: TGTGCCAGCAGTTTTAGGGGAAACTATGGCTACACCTTC.

V usage is TRBV3-1 (or the pseudogene TRBV3-2) and J usage is TRBJ2-2; TRBD2 might be the D (6 bases). CDR3 size: 15 residues. The V gene's germline CDR1 is LGHDT and CDR2 YNNKEL (reference sequence). Between the trimmed V and J ends, which lost 6 bases and 4 bases, there was a span of 15 bases. CDR3 sequence reads: CASRPYPGGTGELFF. The CDR3 region has the DNA TGTGCCAGCAGACCCTACCCCGGGGGCACCGGGGAGCTGTTTTTT.

The J gene is TRBJ2-5, the V gene TRBV13; 7 nucleotides line up with TRBD2. J lost 1 base, V lost 5 bases, and 4 bases had no gene match. Germline CDR1 is PRHDT and CDR2 is FYEKMQ (reference sequence). There are 14 residues in the CDR3. Written as DNA, the CDR3 is TGTGCCAGCAGCCTAAGCGGGGCCCAAGAGACCCAGTACTTC. Protein: CASSLSGAQETQYF.

The chain combines TRBV5-1 with TRBJ2-5, with TRBD2 identical over 7 bases. With 2 bases clipped from V and 1 base from J, the junction kept 5 bases outside the gene matches. CDR1 is SGHRS and CDR2 is YFSETQ in the germline V gene. The CDR3 loop spans 15 amino acids. CDR3 sequence reads: CASSFTAGFQETQYF. As DNA, the CDR3 is TGCGCCAGCAGCTTCACAGCGGGGTTCCAAGAGACCCAGTACTTC.

The chain combines TRBV5-1 with TRBJ1-6; TRBD1 is a possible D gene (6 bases). The germline gives CDR1 SGHRS, CDR2 YFSETQ. Trimming pared 2 bases from V and 6 bases from J, leaving 9 bases between. The CDR3 consists of 14 residues. Here the CDR3 DNA reads TGCGCCAGCAGCTTCGGACAGACTAATTCACCCCTCCACTTT. It translates to CASSFGQTNSPLHF.

The genes are TRBV28 and TRBJ1-2; TRBD1 aligns across 10 bases. V shed 4 bases, J shed 6 bases, and the junction held 8 bases outside the gene matches. Germline CDR1 MDHEN, CDR2 SYDVKM. The CDR3 is 15 amino acids. CDR3 sequence: CASSSGWTGGHGYTF. CDR3 nucleotides: TGTGCCAGCAGTTCGGGCTGGACAGGGGGTCATGGCTACACCTTC.

V gene TRBV19 combines with J gene TRBJ1-2; TRBD1 might be the D (5 bases). Germline CDR1 LNHDA, CDR2 SQIVND (reference sequence). V was cut by 9 bases and J by 3 bases, with 20 bases left in between. This CDR3 has 15 residues. As DNA, the CDR3 is TGTGCCAGCTCGGACCGCGGGGGAGGTCACTATGGCTACACCTTC. It encodes CASSDRGGGHYGYTF. The full variable domain, in which reference TRBV19 and TRBJ1-2 provide the parts outside the CDR3, is DGGITQSPKYLFRKEGQNVTLSCEQNLNHDAMYWYRQDPGQGLRLIYYSQIVNDFQKGDIAEGYSVSREKKESFPLTVTSAQKNPTAFYLCASSDRGGGHYGYTFGSGTRLTVV.

This chain joins TRBV2 and TRBJ1-5; 7 bases align to TRBD1. Per germline, CDR1 SNHLY and CDR2 FYNNEI. This CDR3 contains 13 residues. The ends lost 10 bases at V and 0 bases at J; junction bases unmatched: 3. The CDR3 DNA reads as TGTGCCATACAGGGGTATAGCAATCAGCCCCAGCATTTT. Translated, it gives CAIQGYSNQPQHF.

Only a few counts were recorded for this clone. This sequence joins TRBV5-1 and TRBJ1-1, with D perhaps matching TRBD1 (6 bases). The CDR3 contains 14 residues. Germline V gives CDR1 SGHRS, CDR2 YFSETQ. V lost 4 bases to trimming and J lost 8 bases, with 18 bases between them. The CDR3: CASSPYLQGREAFF. CDR3 bases: TGCGCCAGCAGCCCATACTTGCAGGGGCGAGAAGCTTTCTTT. Full variable domain (outside the CDR3, taken from reference TRBV5-1 and TRBJ1-1): KAGVTQTPRYLIKTRGQQVTLSCSPISGHRSVSWYQQTPGQGLQFLFEYFSETQRNKGNFPGRFSGRQFSNSRSEMNVSTLELGDSALYLCASSPYLQGREAFFGQGTRLTVV.

V usage is TRBV7-8 and J usage is TRBJ2-2, with 7 positions matching TRBD1. V was clipped by 3 bases and J by 4 bases; unmatched bases: 5. The CDR3 totals 15 residues. Germline V gene sequence: CDR1 SGHVS, CDR2 FQNEAQ. The CDR3 loop is CASSLKGARTGELFF. The CDR3 DNA reads TGTGCCAGCAGCTTGAAGGGGGCGCGCACCGGGGAGCTGTTTTTT.

The genes are TRBV3-1 (or the pseudogene TRBV3-2) and TRBJ2-7, with 7 bases aligning to TRBD2. The germline CDR1 and CDR2 sequences are LGHDT and YNNKEL (reference sequence). The CDR3 contains 15 residues. With V trimmed by 4 bases and J by 0 bases, 6 bases remained unmatched. This chain's CDR3 is CASSRRGSVSYEQYF. DNA of the CDR3: TGTGCCAGCAGCCGCCGCGGGAGCGTCTCCTACGAGCAGTACTTC.

The chain recombines TRBV30 with TRBJ1-1; D is unresolved. The CDR3 covers 13 residues. V was pared by 5 bases and J by 0 bases, with 10 bases between. CDR1 is GTSNPN, CDR2 SVGIG, per germline (reference sequence). CDR3 nucleotides: TGTGCCTGGTCCCACACCTTGAACACTGAAGCTTTCTTT. Translation gives CAWSHTLNTEAFF. The full variable domain, its missing parts supplied by reference TRBV30 and TRBJ1-1, is SQTIHQWPATLVQPVGSPLSLECTVEGTSNPNLYWYRQAAGRGLQLLFYSVGIGQISSEVPQNLSASRPQDRQFILSSKKLLLSDSGFYLCAWSHTLNTEAFFGQGTRLTVV.

The rearrangement links TRBV5-1 to TRBJ1-4; 8 nucleotides match TRBD1. Germline CDR1 and CDR2: SGHRS and YFSETQ. The CDR3 covers 15 residues. With V trimmed by 2 bases and J by 2 bases, 2 bases remained unmatched. This chain's CDR3 is CASSFDRGTNEKLFF. The CDR3, as DNA: TGCGCCAGCAGCTTTGACAGGGGCACTAATGAAAAACTGTTTTTT.

The CDR3 reads CASSLGLAGRGQFF. CDR3 in DNA: TGTGCCAGCAGTTTAGGACTAGCGGGTCGTGGGCAGTTCTTC. The rearrangement links TRBV28 to TRBJ2-1; 11 nucleotides line up with TRBD2. The J segment lost 12 bases and the V segment lost 2 bases, leaving 6 bases of the junction unmatched. The CDR3 is 14 amino acids. In germline, CDR1 is MDHEN, CDR2 SYDVKM.

V and J are TRBV10-2 and TRBJ1-3, with D possibly TRBD1 on 5 matching bases. The CDR3 consists of 15 residues. CDR1 and CDR2 (germline): WSHSY, SAAADI. V shed 0 bases and J shed 2 bases, with 8 bases lying between them. The CDR3 is CASSESGRAGNTIYF. DNA for the CDR3: TGCGCCAGCAGTGAGTCCGGCAGGGCTGGAAACACCATATATTTT.

This clone was found once. The chain has TRBV19 and TRBJ1-5; D remains ambiguous. There are 14 residues in the CDR3. Germline V CDR1 and CDR2: LNHDA, SQIVND (reference sequence). V dropped 6 bases and J dropped 4 bases, with 13 bases sitting between them. The CDR3 loop reads CASSGSGGNQPQHF. The CDR3 DNA is TGTGCCAGTAGCGGGTCGGGAGGGAATCAGCCCCAGCATTTT. Based on the CDR3 plus reference TRBV19 and TRBJ1-5, the full variable domain is DGGITQSPKYLFRKEGQNVTLSCEQNLNHDAMYWYRQDPGQGLRLIYYSQIVNDFQKGDIAEGYSVSREKKESFPLTVTSAQKNPTAFYLCASSGSGGNQPQHFGDGTRLSIL.

The chain employs TRBV5-8 and TRBJ1-5; D is unresolved. This CDR3 has 17 amino acids. V lost 2 bases and J 0 bases, leaving 15 bases between the germline ends. Germline values: CDR1 SGHTS, CDR2 YDEGEE. CDR3 residues: CASSLVLAFRSNQPQHF. As DNA, the CDR3 is TGTGCCAGCAGCTTAGTCCTGGCCTTTCGTAGCAATCAGCCCCAGCATTTT.

This sequence joins TRBV27 and TRBJ1-1; 8 bases align to TRBD1. CDR3 length: 13 amino acids. V lost 8 bases to trimming and J lost 7 bases; unmatched junction nucleotides: 9. Germline loops: CDR1 MNHEY, CDR2 SMNVEV (reference sequence). DNA for the CDR3: TGTGCCAGCGCCCGGACAGGGAGGGGTGAAGCTTTCTTT. This sequence encodes CASARTGRGEAFF.

This chain links TRBV28 with TRBJ2-2; a possible D gene is TRBD2 (6 bases). Germline lookup yields CDR1 MDHEN and CDR2 SYDVKM. V lost 6 bases and J lost 6, with 8 bases in between. The CDR3 is 12 residues long. The CDR3 sequence: CASRRRAGELFF. Written as DNA, the CDR3 is TGTGCCAGCAGACGGAGGGCCGGGGAGCTGTTTTTT.

The CDR3 DNA follows: TGTGCCAGTAGTGCCCGACGACAGGTCGGTAGTCAGCCCCAGCATTTT. This sequence encodes CASSARRQVGSQPQHF. The chain uses TRBV19 and TRBJ1-5; tentatively, D is TRBD1 (6 bases). The germline V gene encodes CDR1 LNHDA and CDR2 SQIVND (reference sequence). The V end lost 5 bases, the J end lost 6 bases, and 20 bases lay between the germline ends. This CDR3 is built from 16 residues.

This clone was counted a few times. This sequence joins TRBV11-2 and TRBJ1-6, with 7 bases fitting TRBD1. The V segment lost 2 bases and the J segment 2 bases; nucleotides outside the gene matches: 3. Per germline, CDR1 SGHAT and CDR2 FQNNGV. This CDR3 spans 16 amino acids. Here the CDR3 reads CASSLTGEAYNSPLHF. In DNA form, the CDR3 reads TGTGCCAGCAGCTTAACAGGGGAGGCCTATAATTCACCCCTCCACTTT.